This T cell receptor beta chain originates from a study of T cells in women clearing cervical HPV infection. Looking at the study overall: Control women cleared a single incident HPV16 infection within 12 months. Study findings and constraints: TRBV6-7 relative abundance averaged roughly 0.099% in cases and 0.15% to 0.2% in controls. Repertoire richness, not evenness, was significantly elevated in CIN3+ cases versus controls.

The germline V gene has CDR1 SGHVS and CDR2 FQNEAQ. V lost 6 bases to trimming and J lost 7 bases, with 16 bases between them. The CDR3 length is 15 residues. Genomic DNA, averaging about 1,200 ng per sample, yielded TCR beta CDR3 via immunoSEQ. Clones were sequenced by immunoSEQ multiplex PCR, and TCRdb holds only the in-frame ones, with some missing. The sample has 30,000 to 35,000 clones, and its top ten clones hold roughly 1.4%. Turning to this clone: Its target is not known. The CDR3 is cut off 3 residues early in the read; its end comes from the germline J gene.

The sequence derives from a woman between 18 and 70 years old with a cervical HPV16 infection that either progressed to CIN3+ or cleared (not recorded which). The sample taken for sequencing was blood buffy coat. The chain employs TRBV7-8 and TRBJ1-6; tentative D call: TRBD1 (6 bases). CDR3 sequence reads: CASSSSGGGNSPLHF. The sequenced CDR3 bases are TGTGCCAGCAGTTCGAGCGGGGGCGGGAATTCACCC.